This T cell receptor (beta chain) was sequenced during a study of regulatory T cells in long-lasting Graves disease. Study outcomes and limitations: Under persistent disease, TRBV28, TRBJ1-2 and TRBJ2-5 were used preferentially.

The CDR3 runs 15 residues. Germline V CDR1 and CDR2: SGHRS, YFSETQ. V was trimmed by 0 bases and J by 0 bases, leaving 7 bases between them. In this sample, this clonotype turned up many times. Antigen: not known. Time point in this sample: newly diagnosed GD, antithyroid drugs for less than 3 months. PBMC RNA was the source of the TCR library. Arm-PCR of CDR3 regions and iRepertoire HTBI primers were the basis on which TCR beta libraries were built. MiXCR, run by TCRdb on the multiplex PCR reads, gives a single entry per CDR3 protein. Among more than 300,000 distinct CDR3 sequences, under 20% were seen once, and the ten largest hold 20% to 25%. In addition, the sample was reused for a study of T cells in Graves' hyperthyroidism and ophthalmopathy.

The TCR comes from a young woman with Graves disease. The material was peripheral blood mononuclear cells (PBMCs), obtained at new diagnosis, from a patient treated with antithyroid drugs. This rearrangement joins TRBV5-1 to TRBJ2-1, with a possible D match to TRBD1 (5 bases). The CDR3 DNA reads TGCGCCAGCAGCTTGGGGGGCGGCTCCTACAATGAGCAGTTCTTC. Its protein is CASSLGGGSYNEQFF.